This T cell receptor (beta chain) was sequenced during a study of blood T cell repertoires in COVID-19. Method: immunoSEQ multiplex PCR; TCRdb's copy keeps in-frame clones and lacks some. This table has under 150,000 clones, just under 80% appearing once. This CDR3 has 14 amino acids. CDR1 and CDR2 from the germline V gene are MDHEN and SYDVKM. V dropped 6 bases and J dropped 6 bases, with 15 bases sitting between them. Input material: peripheral blood. This sequence originates from a human donor in a cohort sampled during active COVID-19. The chain employs TRBV28 and TRBJ1-5; perhaps TRBD1 as D (6 bases). CDR3 sequence reads: CASREGGGIQPQHF. The CDR3 nucleotides are TGTGCCAGCAGAGAAGGGGGGGGGATTCAGCCCCAGCATTTT. The full variable domain, in which reference TRBV28 and TRBJ1-5 provide the parts outside the CDR3, is DVKVTQSSRYLVKRTGEKVFLECVQDMDHENMFWYRQDPGLGLRLIYFSYDVKMKEKGDIPEGYSVSREKKERFSLILESASTNQTSMYLCASREGGGIQPQHFGDGTRLSIL.